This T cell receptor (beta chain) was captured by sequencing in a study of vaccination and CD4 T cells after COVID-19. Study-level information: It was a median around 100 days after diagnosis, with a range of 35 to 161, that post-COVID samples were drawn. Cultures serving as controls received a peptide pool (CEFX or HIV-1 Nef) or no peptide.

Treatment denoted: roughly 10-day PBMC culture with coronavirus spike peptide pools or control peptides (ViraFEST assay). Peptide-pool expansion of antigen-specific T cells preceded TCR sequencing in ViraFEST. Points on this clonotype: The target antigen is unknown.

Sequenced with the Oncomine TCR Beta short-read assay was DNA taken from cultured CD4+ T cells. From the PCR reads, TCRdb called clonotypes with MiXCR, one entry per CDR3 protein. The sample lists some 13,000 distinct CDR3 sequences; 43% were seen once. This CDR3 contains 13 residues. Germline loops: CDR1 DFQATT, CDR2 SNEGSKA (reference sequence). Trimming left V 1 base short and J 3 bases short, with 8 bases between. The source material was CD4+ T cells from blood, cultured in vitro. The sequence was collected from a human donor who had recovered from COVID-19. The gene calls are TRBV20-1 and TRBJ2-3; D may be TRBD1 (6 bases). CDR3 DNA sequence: TGCAGTGCTAGAGCAGGGGCAACAGATACGCAGTATTTT. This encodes CSARAGATDTQYF.